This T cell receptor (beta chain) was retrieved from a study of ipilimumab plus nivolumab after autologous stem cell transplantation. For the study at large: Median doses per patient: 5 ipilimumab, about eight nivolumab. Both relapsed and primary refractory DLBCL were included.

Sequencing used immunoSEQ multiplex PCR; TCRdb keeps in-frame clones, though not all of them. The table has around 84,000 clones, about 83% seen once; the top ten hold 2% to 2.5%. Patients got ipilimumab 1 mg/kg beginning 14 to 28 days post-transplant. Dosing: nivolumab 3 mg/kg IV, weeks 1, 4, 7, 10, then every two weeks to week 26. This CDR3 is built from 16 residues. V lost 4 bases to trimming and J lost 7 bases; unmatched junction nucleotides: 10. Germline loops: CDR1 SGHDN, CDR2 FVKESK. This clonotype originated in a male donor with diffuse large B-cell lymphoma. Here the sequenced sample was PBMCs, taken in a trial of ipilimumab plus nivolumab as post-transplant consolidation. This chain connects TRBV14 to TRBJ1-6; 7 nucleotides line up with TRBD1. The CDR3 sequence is CASSPRRDSPNSPLHF. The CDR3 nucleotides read TGTGCCAGCAGCCCGAGACGGGACAGCCCAAATTCACCCCTCCACTTT.